This T cell receptor beta chain was captured in a study of sequential checkpoint blockade in melanoma. Study at large: Patients were randomized 1:1 to nivolumab-then-ipilimumab or ipilimumab-then-nivolumab first-line.

The sample's treatment: randomized to nivolumab then ipilimumab (arm A) or the reverse (arm B). Clones were read by immunoSEQ multiplex PCR, and TCRdb kept only the in-frame ones, dropping some. The profile covers about 17,000 clones, with 72% appearing a single time and less than 25% taken by the ten largest. The germline V gene has CDR1 MNHEY and CDR2 SVGAGI. This CDR3 is built from 13 residues. V lost 10 bases, J lost 5 bases, and 17 bases lay in between. The chain recombines TRBV6-5 with TRBJ1-1, with D perhaps TRBD1 (5 bases). This receptor was identified in a human donor with melanoma. Material: CD8+ T cells sorted from blood (inferred from file names), obtained from a patient given nivolumab and ipilimumab in sequence. CDR3 amino acids: CATQGVINTEAFF. In DNA form, the CDR3 reads TGTGCCACGCAAGGGGTGATTAATACTGAAGCTTTCTTT.